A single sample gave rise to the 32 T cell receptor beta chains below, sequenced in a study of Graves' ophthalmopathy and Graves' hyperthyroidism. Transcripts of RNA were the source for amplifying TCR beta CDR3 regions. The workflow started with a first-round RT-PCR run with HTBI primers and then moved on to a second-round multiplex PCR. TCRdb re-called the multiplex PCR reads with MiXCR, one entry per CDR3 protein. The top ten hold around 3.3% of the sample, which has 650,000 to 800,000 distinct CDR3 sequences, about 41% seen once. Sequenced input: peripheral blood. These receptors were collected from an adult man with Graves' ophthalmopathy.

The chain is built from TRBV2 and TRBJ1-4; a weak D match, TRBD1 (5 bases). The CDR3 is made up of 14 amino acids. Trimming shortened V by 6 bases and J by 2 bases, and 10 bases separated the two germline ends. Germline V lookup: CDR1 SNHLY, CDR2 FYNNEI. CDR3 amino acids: CASRRGDTNEKLFF. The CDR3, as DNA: TGTGCCAGCAGAAGAGGGGACACTAATGAAAAACTGTTTTTT. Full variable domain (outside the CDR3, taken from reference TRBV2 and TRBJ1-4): EPEVTQTPSHQVTQMGQEVILRCVPISNHLYFYWYRQILGQKVEFLVSFYNNEISEKSEIFDDQFSVERPDGSNFTLKIRSTKLEDSAMYFCASRRGDTNEKLFFGSGTQLSVL.

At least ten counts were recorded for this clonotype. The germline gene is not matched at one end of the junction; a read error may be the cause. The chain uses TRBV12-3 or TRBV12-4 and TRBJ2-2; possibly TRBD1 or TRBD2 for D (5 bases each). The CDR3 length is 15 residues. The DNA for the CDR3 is TGCGCCAGCAGCCTCAGTGGGGGGAACACCGGGGAGCTGTTTTTT. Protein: CASSLSGGNTGELFF.

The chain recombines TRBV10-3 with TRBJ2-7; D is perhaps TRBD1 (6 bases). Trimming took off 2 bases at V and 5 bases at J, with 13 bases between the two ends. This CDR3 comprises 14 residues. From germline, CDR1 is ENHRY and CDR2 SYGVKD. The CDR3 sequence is CAISEGGSPHEQYF. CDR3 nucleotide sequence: TGTGCCATCAGTGAGGGGGGCTCGCCCCACGAGCAGTACTTC.

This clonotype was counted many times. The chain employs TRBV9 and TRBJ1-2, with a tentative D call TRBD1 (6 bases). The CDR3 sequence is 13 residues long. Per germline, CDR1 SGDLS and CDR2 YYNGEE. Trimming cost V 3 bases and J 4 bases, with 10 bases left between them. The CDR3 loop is CASSATGGYGYTF. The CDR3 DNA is TGTGCCAGCAGCGCGACAGGCGGCTATGGCTACACCTTC.

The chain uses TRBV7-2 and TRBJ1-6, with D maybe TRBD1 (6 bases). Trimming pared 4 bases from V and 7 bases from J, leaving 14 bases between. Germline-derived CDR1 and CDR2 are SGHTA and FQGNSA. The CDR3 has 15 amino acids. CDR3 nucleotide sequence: TGTGCCAGCAGCTCACCTAGCACAGGGAATTCACCCCTCCACTTT. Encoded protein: CASSSPSTGNSPLHF. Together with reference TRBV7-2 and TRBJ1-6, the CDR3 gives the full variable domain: GAGVSQSPSNKVTEKGKDVELRCDPISGHTALYWYRQSLGQGLEFLIYFQGNSAPDKSGLPSDRFSAERTGGSVSTLTIQRTQQEDSAVYLCASSSPSTGNSPLHFGNGTRLTVT.

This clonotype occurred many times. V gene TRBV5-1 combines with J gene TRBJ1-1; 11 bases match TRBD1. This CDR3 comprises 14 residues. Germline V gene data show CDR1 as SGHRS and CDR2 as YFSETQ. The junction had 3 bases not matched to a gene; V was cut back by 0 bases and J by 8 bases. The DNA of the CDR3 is TGCGCCAGCAGCTTGGGTGGACAGGGGGCAGAAGCTTTCTTT. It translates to CASSLGGQGAEAFF.

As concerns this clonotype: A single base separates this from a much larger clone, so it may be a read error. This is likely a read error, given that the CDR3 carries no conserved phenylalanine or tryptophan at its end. In DNA form, the CDR3 reads TGCAGTGCTAGCCTCGACAGGCCCCAAGCTTTCCTT. This gives the protein CSASLDRPQAFL. The rearrangement uses TRBV20-1 and TRBJ1-1; possible D gene TRBD1, 6 bases. V lost 3 bases and J lost 9, with 14 bases in between. This CDR3 spans 12 amino acids. Germline CDR1 DFQATT, CDR2 SNEGSKA (reference sequence).

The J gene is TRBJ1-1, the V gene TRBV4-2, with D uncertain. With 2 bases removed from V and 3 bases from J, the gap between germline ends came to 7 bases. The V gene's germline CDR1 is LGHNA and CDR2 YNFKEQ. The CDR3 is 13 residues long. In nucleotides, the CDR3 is TGTGCCAGCAGCCAATGGCGGGACACTGAAGCTTTCTTT. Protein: CASSQWRDTEAFF.

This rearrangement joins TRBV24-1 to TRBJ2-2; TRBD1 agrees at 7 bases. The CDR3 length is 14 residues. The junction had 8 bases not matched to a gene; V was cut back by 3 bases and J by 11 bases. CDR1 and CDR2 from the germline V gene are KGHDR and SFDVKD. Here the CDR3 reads CATSDRQGSNELFF. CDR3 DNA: TGTGCCACCAGTGATCGACAGGGCTCCAATGAGCTGTTTTTT.

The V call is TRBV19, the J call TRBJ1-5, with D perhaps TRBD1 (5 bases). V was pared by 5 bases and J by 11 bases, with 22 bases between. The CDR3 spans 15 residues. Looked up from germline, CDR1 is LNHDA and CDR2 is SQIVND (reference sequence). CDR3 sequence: CASSPEMTVPETQHF. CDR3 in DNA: TGTGCCAGTAGTCCTGAGATGACAGTCCCAGAGACCCAGCATTTT.

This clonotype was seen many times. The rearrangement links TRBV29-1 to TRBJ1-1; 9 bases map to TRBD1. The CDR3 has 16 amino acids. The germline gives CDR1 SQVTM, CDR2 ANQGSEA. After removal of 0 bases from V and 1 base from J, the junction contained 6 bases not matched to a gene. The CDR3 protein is CSVEDYRGLKNTEAFF. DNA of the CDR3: TGCAGCGTTGAAGATTACAGGGGGCTCAAGAACACTGAAGCTTTCTTT.

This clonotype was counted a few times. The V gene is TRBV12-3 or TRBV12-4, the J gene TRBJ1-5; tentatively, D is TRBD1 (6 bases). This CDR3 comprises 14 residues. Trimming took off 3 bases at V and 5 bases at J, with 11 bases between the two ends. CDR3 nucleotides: TGTGCCAGCAGTTTGGGGGCTATATATCAGCCCCAGCATTTT. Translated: CASSLGAIYQPQHF.

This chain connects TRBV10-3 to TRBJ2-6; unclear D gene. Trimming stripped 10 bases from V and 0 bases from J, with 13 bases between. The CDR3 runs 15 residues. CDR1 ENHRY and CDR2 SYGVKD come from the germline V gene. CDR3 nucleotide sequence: TGTGCCAGCTCCCAGGTTGCCTCTGGGGCCAACGTCCTGACTTTC. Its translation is CASSQVASGANVLTF.

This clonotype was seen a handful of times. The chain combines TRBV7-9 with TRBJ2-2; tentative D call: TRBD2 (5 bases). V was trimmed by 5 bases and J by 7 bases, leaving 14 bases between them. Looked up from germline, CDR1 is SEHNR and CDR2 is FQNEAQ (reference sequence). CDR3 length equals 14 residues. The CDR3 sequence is CASSKLGLIGELFF. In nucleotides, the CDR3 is TGTGCCAGCAGCAAACTAGGGTTGATCGGGGAGCTGTTTTTT. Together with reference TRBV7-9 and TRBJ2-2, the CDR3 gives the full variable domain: DTGVSQNPRHKITKRGQNVTFRCDPISEHNRLYWYRQTLGQGPEFLTYFQNEAQLEKSRLLSDRFSAERPKGSFSTLEIQRTEQGDSAMYLCASSKLGLIGELFFGEGSRLTVL.

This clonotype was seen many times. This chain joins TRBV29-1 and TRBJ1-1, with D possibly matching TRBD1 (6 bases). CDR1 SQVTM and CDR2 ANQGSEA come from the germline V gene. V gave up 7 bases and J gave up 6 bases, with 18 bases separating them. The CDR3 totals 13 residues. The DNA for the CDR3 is TGCAGCGCCCAGGACATGGAGGGGGCTGAAGCTTTCTTT. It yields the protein CSAQDMEGAEAFF.

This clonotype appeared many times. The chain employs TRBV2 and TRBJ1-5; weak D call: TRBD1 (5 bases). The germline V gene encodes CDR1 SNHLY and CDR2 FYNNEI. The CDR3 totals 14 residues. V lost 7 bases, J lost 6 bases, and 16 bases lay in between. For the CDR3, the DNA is TGTGCCAGCACCCAGGCCAGGGAAGGTCAGCCCCAGCATTTT. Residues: CASTQAREGQPQHF.

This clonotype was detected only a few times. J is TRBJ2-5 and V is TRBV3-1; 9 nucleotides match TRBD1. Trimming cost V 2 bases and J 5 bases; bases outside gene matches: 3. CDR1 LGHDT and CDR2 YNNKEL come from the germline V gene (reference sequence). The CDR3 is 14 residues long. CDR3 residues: CASSQWDRVETQYF. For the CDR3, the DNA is TGTGCCAGCAGCCAATGGGACAGGGTTGAGACCCAGTACTTC.

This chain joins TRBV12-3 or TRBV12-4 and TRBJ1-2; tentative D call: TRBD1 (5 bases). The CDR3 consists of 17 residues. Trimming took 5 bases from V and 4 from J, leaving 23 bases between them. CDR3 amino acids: CASSKTGTELLAYGYTF. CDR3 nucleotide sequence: TGTGCCAGCAGTAAGACCGGGACGGAACTACTTGCCTATGGCTACACCTTC.

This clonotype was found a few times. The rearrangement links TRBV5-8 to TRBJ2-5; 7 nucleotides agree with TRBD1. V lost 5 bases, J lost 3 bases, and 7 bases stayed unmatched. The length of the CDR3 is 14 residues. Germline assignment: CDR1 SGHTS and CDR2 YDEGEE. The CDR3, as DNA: TGTGCCAGCAGGCTCCGGGACAGAGAAGAGACCCAGTACTTC. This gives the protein CASRLRDREETQYF.

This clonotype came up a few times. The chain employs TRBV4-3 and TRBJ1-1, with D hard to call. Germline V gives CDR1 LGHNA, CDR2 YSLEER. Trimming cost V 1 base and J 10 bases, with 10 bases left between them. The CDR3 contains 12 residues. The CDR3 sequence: CASSQGGSPAFF. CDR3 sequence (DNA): TGCGCCAGCAGCCAAGGGGGTTCCCCAGCTTTCTTT.

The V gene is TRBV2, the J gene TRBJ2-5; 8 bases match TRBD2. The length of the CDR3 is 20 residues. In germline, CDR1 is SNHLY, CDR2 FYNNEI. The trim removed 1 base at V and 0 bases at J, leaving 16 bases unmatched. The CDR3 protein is CASSEDWLVAGSSYQETQYF. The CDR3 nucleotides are TGTGCCAGCAGTGAAGACTGGTTGGTAGCGGGGTCCTCGTACCAAGAGACCCAGTACTTC.

The CDR3 nucleotides are TGTGCCAGCAGTGAATTGGGGATACTCTACACCTTC. Translation: CASSELGILYTF. This chain links TRBV25-1 with TRBJ1-2; the D is unclear. Trimming shortened V by 1 base and J by 10 bases, and 10 bases separated the two germline ends. The CDR3 runs 12 residues. Germline values: CDR1 MGHDK, CDR2 SYGVNS.

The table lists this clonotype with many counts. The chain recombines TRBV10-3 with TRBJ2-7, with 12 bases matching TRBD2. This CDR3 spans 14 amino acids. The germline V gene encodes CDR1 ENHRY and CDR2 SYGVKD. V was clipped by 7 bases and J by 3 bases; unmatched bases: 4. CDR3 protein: CAIKRTSGDYEQYF. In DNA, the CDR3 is TGTGCCATCAAGAGGACTAGCGGGGACTACGAGCAGTACTTC.

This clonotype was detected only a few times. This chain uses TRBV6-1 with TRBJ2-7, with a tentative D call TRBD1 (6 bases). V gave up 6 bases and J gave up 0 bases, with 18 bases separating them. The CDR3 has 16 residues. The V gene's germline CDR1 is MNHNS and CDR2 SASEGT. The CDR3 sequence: CASSYRTTGSSYEQYF. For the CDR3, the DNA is TGTGCCAGCAGCTACAGGACGACAGGAAGCTCCTACGAGCAGTACTTC.

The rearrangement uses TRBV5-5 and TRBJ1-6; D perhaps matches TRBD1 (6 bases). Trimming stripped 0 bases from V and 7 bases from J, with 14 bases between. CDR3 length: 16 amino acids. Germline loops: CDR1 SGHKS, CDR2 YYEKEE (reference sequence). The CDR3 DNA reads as TGTGCCAGCAGCTTGGGATCGAGGGGGTGGAATTCACCCCTCCACTTT. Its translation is CASSLGSRGWNSPLHF.

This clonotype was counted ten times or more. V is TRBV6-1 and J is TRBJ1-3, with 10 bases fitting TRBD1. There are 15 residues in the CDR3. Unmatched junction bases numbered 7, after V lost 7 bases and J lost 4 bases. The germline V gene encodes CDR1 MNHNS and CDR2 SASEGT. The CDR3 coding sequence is TGTGCCAGCATTCGGGACAGGGGCACAGGAAACACCATATATTTT. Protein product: CASIRDRGTGNTIYF.

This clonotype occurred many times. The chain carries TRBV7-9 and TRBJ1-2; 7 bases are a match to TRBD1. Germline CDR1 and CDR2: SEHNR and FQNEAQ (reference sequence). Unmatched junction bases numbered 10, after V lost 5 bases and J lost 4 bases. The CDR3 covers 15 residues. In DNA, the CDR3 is TGTGCCAGCAGCGCGATACAGGGGATGGGCTATGGCTACACCTTC. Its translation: CASSAIQGMGYGYTF.

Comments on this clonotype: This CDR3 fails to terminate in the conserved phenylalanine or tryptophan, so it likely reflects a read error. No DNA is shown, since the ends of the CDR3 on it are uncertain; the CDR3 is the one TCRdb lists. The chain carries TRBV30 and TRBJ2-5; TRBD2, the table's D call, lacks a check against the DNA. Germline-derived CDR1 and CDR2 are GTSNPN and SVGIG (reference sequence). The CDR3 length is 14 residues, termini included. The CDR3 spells CAWSALGGGTQLHL.

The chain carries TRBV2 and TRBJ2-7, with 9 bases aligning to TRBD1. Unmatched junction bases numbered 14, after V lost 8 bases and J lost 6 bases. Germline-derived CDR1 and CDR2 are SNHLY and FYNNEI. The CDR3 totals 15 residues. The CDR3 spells CASSPEMGQGSEQYF. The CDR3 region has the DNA TGTGCCAGCTCACCAGAGATGGGACAGGGATCCGAGCAGTACTTC. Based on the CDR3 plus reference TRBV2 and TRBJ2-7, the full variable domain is EPEVTQTPSHQVTQMGQEVILRCVPISNHLYFYWYRQILGQKVEFLVSFYNNEISEKSEIFDDQFSVERPDGSNFTLKIRSTKLEDSAMYFCASSPEMGQGSEQYFGPGTRLTVT.

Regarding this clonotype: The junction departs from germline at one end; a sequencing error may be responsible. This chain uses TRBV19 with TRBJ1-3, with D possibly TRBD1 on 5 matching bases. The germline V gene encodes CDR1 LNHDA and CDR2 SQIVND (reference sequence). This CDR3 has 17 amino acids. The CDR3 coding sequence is TGTGACAGTACCCAGACTAGCAGGGAGGATGCCGGAAACACCATATATTTT. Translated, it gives CDSTQTSREDAGNTIYF. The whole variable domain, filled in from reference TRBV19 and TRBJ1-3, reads DGGITQSPKYLFRKEGQNVTLSCEQNLNHDAMYWYRQDPGQGLRLIYYSQIVNDFQKGDIAEGYSVSREKKESFPLTVTSAQKNPTAFYLCDSTQTSREDAGNTIYFGEGSWLTVV.

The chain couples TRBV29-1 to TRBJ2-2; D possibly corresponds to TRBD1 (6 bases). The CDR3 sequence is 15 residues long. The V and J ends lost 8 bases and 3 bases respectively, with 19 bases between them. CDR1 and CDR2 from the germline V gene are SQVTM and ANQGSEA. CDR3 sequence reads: CSSTTAGQYTGELFF. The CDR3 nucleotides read TGCAGCTCGACTACGGCCGGACAGTACACCGGGGAGCTGTTTTTT.

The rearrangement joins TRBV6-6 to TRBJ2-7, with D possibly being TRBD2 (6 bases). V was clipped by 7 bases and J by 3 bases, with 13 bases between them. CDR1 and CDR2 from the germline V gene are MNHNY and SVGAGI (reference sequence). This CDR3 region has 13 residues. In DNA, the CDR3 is TGTGCCAGCACACGGGGGACCGACTACGAGCAGTACTTC. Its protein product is CASTRGTDYEQYF.